This section outlines one TCR beta chain sequence together with its context. The antigen remains undetermined. The repertoire was sequenced with immunoSEQ multiplex PCR; TCRdb's copy has only in-frame clones and lacks some. The data show 55,000 to 70,000 clones, with more than 80% seen just once and 1.9% held by the top ten. The entry originates in a study of OX40 agonist ivuxolimab in advanced cancers. Germline CDR1 is LGHNA and CDR2 is YSLEER. Trimming left V 4 bases short and J 10 bases short, with 8 bases between. This CDR3 is built from 11 residues. Regarding the study as a whole: Average numbers of expanded clones were greater in CD8+ T cells than in CD4+. In the expanded peripheral T cells, antigen specificity was never determined. The CD4+ and CD8+ T cells in the blood had expanded clonally by week 6 at 0.1 to 3.0 mg/kg.

The receptor was isolated from an adult with an advanced solid tumor such as melanoma, head and neck, liver or kidney cancer. The gene calls are TRBV4-3 and TRBJ2-1, with a weak D call TRBD2 (5 bases). The sample was CD4+ or CD8+ T cells sorted from blood, taken in a trial of the OX40 agonist ivuxolimab. CDR3 DNA sequence: TGCGCCAGCAGCCCAGGCGGGGAGCAGTTCTTC. It specifies CASSPGGEQFF.